This TCR beta chain was documented in a study of cytotoxic CD8 clonotypes in ibrutinib-treated CLL. Study-wide results and caveats: The study found public clonotypes uncommon, contracting or stable on treatment.

V lost 7 bases and J 3 bases, leaving 22 bases between the germline ends. CDR3 length equals 15 residues. From germline, CDR1 is SQVTM and CDR2 ANQGSEA. About this clone itself: Its specificity is unknown.

Clones were sequenced by immunoSEQ multiplex PCR, and TCRdb holds only the in-frame ones, with some missing. Here the sample spans roughly 300,000 clones, roughly three quarters being singletons. This TCR was recovered from a human donor with chronic lymphocytic leukemia. This specimen was PBMCs, taken at disease progression, from a patient treated with ibrutinib. The J gene is TRBJ2-7, the V gene TRBV29-1, with D perhaps being TRBD1 or TRBD2 (5 bases each). The CDR3 sequence: CSASGSGHRVYEQYF. The CDR3 bases are TGCAGCGCCTCGGGGTCAGGGCATCGCGTCTACGAGCAGTACTTC.